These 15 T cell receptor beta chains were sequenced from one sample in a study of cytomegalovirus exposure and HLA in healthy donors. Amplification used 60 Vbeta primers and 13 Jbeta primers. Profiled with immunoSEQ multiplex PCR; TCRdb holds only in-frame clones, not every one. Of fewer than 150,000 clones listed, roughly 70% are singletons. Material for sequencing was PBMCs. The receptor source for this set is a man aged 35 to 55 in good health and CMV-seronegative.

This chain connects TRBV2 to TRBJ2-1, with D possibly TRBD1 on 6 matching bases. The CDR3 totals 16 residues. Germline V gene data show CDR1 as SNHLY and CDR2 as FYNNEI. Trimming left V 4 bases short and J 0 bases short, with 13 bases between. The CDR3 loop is CASSGTGLSSYNEQFF. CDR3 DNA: TGTGCCAGCAGTGGAACAGGGCTGAGCTCCTACAATGAGCAGTTCTTC.

The CDR3 DNA is TGTGCCAGCAGCTCGATCGCTAGCGGGGGGGACTTCACAGATACGCAGTATTTT. It yields the protein CASSSIASGGDFTDTQYF. The V and J genes are TRBV7-6 and TRBJ2-3; 12 bases fit TRBD2. The V gene's germline CDR1 is SGHVS and CDR2 FNYEAQ. CDR3 length: 18 amino acids. The ends lost 4 bases at V and 2 bases at J; junction bases unmatched: 10. Filled out from reference TRBV7-6 and TRBJ2-3, the complete variable domain reads GAGVSQSPRYKVTKRGQDVALRCDPISGHVSLYWYRQALGQGPEFLTYFNYEAQQDKSGLPNDRFSAERPEGSISTLTIQRTEQRDSAMYRCASSSIASGGDFTDTQYFGPGTRLTVL.

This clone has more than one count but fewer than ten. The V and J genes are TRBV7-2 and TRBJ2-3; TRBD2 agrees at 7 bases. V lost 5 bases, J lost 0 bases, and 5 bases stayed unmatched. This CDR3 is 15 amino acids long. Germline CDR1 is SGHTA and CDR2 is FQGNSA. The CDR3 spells CASSLSGPSTDTQYF. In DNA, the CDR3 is TGTGCCAGCAGCCTTAGCGGGCCTAGCACAGATACGCAGTATTTT.

For the CDR3, the DNA is TGTGCCAGCAGCAACGGACAGTTCCGAACCTACGAGCAGTACTTC. Translating gives CASSNGQFRTYEQYF. The chain joins TRBV5-4 to TRBJ2-7; maybe TRBD1 (6 bases). CDR1 and CDR2 from the germline V gene are SGHNT and YYREEE (reference sequence). Deletions cut 4 bases from V and 2 bases from J, with 16 bases between. This CDR3 region has 15 residues.

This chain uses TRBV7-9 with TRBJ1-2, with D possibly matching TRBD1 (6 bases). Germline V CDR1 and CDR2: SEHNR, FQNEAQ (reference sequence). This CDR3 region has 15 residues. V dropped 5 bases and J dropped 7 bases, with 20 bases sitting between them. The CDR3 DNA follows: TGTGCCAGCAGCCCGACCAACAGGGATCAGAGTGGCTACACCTTC. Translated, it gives CASSPTNRDQSGYTF.

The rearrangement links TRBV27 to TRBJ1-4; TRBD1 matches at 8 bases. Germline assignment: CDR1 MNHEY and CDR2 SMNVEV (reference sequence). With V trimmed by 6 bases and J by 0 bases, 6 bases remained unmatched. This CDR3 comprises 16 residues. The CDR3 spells CASRNQGASTNEKLFF. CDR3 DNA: TGTGCCAGCAGGAATCAGGGGGCTTCAACTAATGAAAAACTGTTTTTT.

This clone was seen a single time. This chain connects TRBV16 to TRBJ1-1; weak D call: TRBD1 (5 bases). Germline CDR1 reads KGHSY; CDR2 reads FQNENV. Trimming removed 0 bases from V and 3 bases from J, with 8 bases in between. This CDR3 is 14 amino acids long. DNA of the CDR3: TGTGCCAGCAGCCAATCGTCGGGGGACACTGAAGCTTTCTTT. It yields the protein CASSQSSGDTEAFF.

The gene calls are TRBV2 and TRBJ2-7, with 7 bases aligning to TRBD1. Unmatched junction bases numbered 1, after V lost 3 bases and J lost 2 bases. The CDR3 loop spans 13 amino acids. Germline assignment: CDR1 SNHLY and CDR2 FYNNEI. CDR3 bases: TGTGCCAGCAGTGACCAGGGGGCCTACGAGCAGTACTTC. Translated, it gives CASSDQGAYEQYF.

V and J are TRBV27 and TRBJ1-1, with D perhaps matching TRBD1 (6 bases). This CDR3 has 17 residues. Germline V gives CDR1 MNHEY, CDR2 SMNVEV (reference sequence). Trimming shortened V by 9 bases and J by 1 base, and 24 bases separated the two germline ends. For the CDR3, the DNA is TGTGCCAGAAGTACCGGGGGGCAGGCCGGAGAGAACACTGAAGCTTTCTTT. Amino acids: CARSTGGQAGENTEAFF.

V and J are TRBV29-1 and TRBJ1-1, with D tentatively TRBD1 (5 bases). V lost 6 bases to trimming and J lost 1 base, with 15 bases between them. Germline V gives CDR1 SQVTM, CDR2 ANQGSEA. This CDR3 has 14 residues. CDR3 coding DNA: TGCAGCGTGGCCATTTGGGGCTCGAACACTGAAGCTTTCTTT. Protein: CSVAIWGSNTEAFF.

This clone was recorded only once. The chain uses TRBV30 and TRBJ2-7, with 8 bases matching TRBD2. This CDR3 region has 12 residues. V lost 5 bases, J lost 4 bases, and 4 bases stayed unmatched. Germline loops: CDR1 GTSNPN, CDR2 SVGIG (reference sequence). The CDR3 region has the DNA TGTGCCTGGCGGGGGGGCAGTTACGAGCAGTACTTC. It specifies CAWRGGSYEQYF. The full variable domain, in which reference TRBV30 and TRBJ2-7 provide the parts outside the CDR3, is SQTIHQWPATLVQPVGSPLSLECTVEGTSNPNLYWYRQAAGRGLQLLFYSVGIGQISSEVPQNLSASRPQDRQFILSSKKLLLSDSGFYLCAWRGGSYEQYFGPGTRLTVT.

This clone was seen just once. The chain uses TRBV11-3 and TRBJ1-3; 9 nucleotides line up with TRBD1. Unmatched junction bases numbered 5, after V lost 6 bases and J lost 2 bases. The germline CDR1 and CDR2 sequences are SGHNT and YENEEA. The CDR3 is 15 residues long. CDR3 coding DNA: TGTGCCAGCAGTGAGGACAGGGGCACTGGAAACACCATATATTTT. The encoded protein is CASSEDRGTGNTIYF.

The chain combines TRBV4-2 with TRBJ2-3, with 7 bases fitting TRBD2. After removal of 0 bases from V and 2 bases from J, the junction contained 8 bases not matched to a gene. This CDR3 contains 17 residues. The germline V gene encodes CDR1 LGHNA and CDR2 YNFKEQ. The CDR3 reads CASSQDERGVFTDTQYF. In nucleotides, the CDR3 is TGTGCCAGCAGCCAAGATGAACGGGGGGTCTTCACAGATACGCAGTATTTT.

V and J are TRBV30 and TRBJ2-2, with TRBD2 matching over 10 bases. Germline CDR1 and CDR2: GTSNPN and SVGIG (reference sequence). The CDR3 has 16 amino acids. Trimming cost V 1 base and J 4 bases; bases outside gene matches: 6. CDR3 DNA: TGTGCCTGGAGTGGTGGGACTAGCGATGTCACCGGGGAGCTGTTTTTT. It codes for CAWSGGTSDVTGELFF.

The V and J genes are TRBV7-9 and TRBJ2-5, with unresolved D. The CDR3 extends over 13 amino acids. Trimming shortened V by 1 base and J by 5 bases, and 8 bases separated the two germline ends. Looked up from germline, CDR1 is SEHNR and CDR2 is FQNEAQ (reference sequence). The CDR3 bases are TGTGCCAGCAGCTTAGAGACTGGGGAGACCCAGTACTTC. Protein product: CASSLETGETQYF.